This TCR beta chain comes out of a study of shared clonotypes between healthy human individuals. General study findings and limits: Clonotypes shared by all four donors outscored non-shared clonotypes in generation probability.

The naive CD8 population came from CD45RO-negative cells selected for CCR7, without terminally differentiated effector memory CD45RA+ cells. CDR3 length equals 16 residues. Unmatched junction bases numbered 11, after V lost 2 bases and J lost 4 bases. Looked up from germline, CDR1 is LGHNA and CDR2 is YNFKEQ. In the case of this clone: Its antigen remains unidentified.

Sequenced by immunoSEQ multiplex PCR; TCRdb stores in-frame clones only, minus some. Of around 550,000 clones in the sample, 90% to 95% were seen once. The receptor was derived from a woman in her twenties or thirties in good health. The chain is built from TRBV4-2 and TRBJ2-7; 7 bases are shared with TRBD2. The specimen sequenced was naive CD8+ T cells sorted from blood. This CDR3 is CASSQTWGEGQYEQYF. CDR3 nucleotide sequence: TGTGCCAGCAGCCAAACATGGGGGGAGGGCCAGTACGAGCAGTACTTC.